This passage covers 20 T cell receptor beta chains from one sample sequenced in a study of cytomegalovirus exposure and HLA in healthy donors. PCR primers comprised 60 Vbeta and 13 Jbeta primers. Method: immunoSEQ multiplex PCR; TCRdb's copy keeps in-frame clones and lacks some. Among about 120,000 clones, around 76% were seen once, and the ten largest hold approximately 30%. Sample: PBMCs. Receptors were obtained from a man aged 55 to 70 in good health and CMV-seropositive.

This chain links TRBV6-1 with TRBJ2-7, with 12 positions matching TRBD2. V trimming: 6 bases; J trimming: 11 bases; junction bases outside the gene matches: 11. The CDR3 sequence is 14 residues long. Per the germline V gene, CDR1 is MNHNS and CDR2 is SASEGT. The CDR3 DNA reads TGTGCCAGCAGGGCCCTGCTAGCGGGAGGGGTGGAGTACTTC. It is translated as CASRALLAGGVEYF.

J is TRBJ1-2 and V is TRBV5-8; TRBD1 matches 7 bases. V was clipped by 0 bases and J by 2 bases; unmatched bases: 1. This CDR3 has 14 amino acids. Looked up from germline, CDR1 is SGHTS and CDR2 is YDEGEE. Here the CDR3 reads CASSLEGQNYGYTF. The CDR3 DNA reads as TGTGCCAGCAGCTTGGAGGGACAGAACTATGGCTACACCTTC.

The chain employs TRBV6-1 and TRBJ2-3, with 11 bases matching TRBD2. J gave up 4 bases and V 6 bases, and 9 bases lay outside the gene matches. CDR3 length: 16 residues. Per the germline V gene, CDR1 is MNHNS and CDR2 is SASEGT. Here the CDR3 reads CASREFSGGASDTQYF. Here the CDR3 DNA reads TGTGCCAGCAGGGAATTTAGCGGGGGGGCCTCAGATACGCAGTATTTT.

This chain connects TRBV28 to TRBJ2-3; TRBD2 matches 9 bases. This CDR3 spans 15 amino acids. The V gene's germline CDR1 is MDHEN and CDR2 SYDVKM. The J segment lost 8 bases and the V segment lost 4 bases, leaving 10 bases of the junction unmatched. The CDR3 sequence: CASSSIAGVPPTQYF. As DNA, the CDR3 is TGTGCCAGCAGTTCCATAGCGGGGGTGCCGCCTACGCAGTATTTT.

The J gene is TRBJ1-5, the V gene TRBV30; no clear D. Per the germline V gene, CDR1 is GTSNPN and CDR2 is SVGIG (reference sequence). CDR3 length: 11 residues. The germline V and J ends were trimmed by 5 bases and 6 bases, with 8 bases remaining between them. The CDR3 protein is CAWGEAQPQHF. CDR3 nucleotides: TGTGCCTGGGGAGAGGCTCAGCCCCAGCATTTT.

The chain recombines TRBV2 with TRBJ1-2; tentative D call: TRBD1 (5 bases). V lost 6 bases and J lost 2, with 10 bases in between. The CDR3 is 13 residues long. CDR1 and CDR2 from the germline V gene are SNHLY and FYNNEI. CDR3 nucleotide sequence: TGTGCCAGCAGGCTGACAGAAAACTATGGCTACACCTTC. Translated: CASRLTENYGYTF.

This clone was counted a single time. In DNA form, the CDR3 reads TGTGCCAGCTTTCCTATAGCGGGAGGGATTTACGAGCAGTACTTC. This codes for CASFPIAGGIYEQYF. The chain combines TRBV27 with TRBJ2-5; TRBD2 matches at 11 bases. The J call may be in error: the DNA end matches TRBJ2-7 better. Germline V gives CDR1 MNHEY, CDR2 SMNVEV (reference sequence). The CDR3 has 15 amino acids.

The rearrangement uses TRBV7-9 and TRBJ2-7, with D unclear. Trimming removed 3 bases from V and 7 bases from J, with 7 bases in between. Germline CDR1 reads SEHNR; CDR2 reads FQNEAQ (reference sequence). The CDR3 spans 11 residues. The CDR3 coding sequence is TGTGCCAGCAGCTTGAGTCAAGAGCAGTACTTC. It encodes CASSLSQEQYF.

Ten or more counts support this clone. CDR3 sequence reads: CASSPSLDRENTGELFF. The CDR3 nucleotides read TGTGCCAGCAGTCCCTCCTTGGACAGGGAGAACACCGGGGAGCTGTTTTTT. V usage is TRBV25-1 and J usage is TRBJ2-2; 8 positions match TRBD1. V lost 5 bases and J lost 1; bases outside the gene matches: 9. Germline V gene sequence: CDR1 MGHDK, CDR2 SYGVNS. The CDR3 totals 17 residues. Drawing the rest from reference TRBV25-1 and TRBJ2-2, the complete variable domain is EADIYQTPRYLVIGTGKKITLECSQTMGHDKMYWYQQDPGMELHLIHYSYGVNSTEKGDLSSESTVSRIRTEHFPLTLESARPSHTSQYLCASSPSLDRENTGELFFGEGSRLTVL.

This chain connects TRBV28 to TRBJ2-7; no clear D gene. V dropped 3 bases and J dropped 1 base, with 7 bases sitting between them. The CDR3 consists of 13 residues. Germline V gene data show CDR1 as MDHEN and CDR2 as SYDVKM. The CDR3, as DNA: TGTGCCAGCAGTTTGATACAGTCCTACGAGCAGTACTTC. Translated, it gives CASSLIQSYEQYF.

This clone was seen a single time. The chain links TRBV19 to TRBJ1-2; tentative D call: TRBD1 (5 bases). There are 12 residues in the CDR3. The V and J ends lost 3 bases and 8 bases respectively, with 10 bases between them. Germline V gene data show CDR1 as LNHDA and CDR2 as SQIVND (reference sequence). As DNA, the CDR3 is TGTGCCAGTAGTATCCGGACAACCGGCTACACCTTC. It translates to CASSIRTTGYTF.

Only a few counts were recorded for this clone. This chain uses TRBV9 with TRBJ2-2; 9 bases are shared with TRBD1. V gave up 0 bases and J gave up 6 bases; unmatched junction bases: 9. This CDR3 is 17 amino acids long. Per the germline V gene, CDR1 is SGDLS and CDR2 is YYNGEE. CDR3 sequence (DNA): TGTGCCAGCAGCGTAGGCCCCGGGACAGGGATCCCCGGGGAGCTGTTTTTT. The encoded protein is CASSVGPGTGIPGELFF.

The chain is built from TRBV9 and TRBJ2-7; D is uncertain. The germline V and J ends were trimmed by 0 bases and 3 bases, with 10 bases remaining between them. The CDR3 contains 14 residues. Germline CDR1 and CDR2: SGDLS and YYNGEE. CDR3: CASSVGDNNYEQYF. The CDR3 nucleotides read TGTGCCAGCAGCGTAGGTGACAACAACTACGAGCAGTACTTC.

This chain connects TRBV28 to TRBJ1-5; D is uncertain. V dropped 3 bases and J dropped 6 bases, with 3 bases sitting between them. CDR1 and CDR2 from the germline V gene are MDHEN and SYDVKM. This CDR3 region has 11 residues. In DNA, the CDR3 is TGTGCCAGCAGTTTTCGTCAGCCCCAGCATTTT. Protein: CASSFRQPQHF. Looking up the rest from reference TRBV28 and TRBJ1-5 gives the full variable domain: DVKVTQSSRYLVKRTGEKVFLECVQDMDHENMFWYRQDPGLGLRLIYFSYDVKMKEKGDIPEGYSVSREKKERFSLILESASTNQTSMYLCASSFRQPQHFGDGTRLSIL.

The chain links TRBV19 to TRBJ2-3, with 10 bases identical to TRBD2. The trim removed 6 bases at V and 0 bases at J, leaving 6 bases unmatched. In germline, CDR1 is LNHDA, CDR2 SQIVND (reference sequence). The CDR3 runs to 16 residues. The CDR3, as DNA: TGTGCCAGTAGGCCCACTAGCGGGACTAGCACAGATACGCAGTATTTT. It translates to CASRPTSGTSTDTQYF.

The rearrangement joins TRBV19 to TRBJ2-3; 8 bases fit TRBD2. Germline-derived CDR1 and CDR2 are LNHDA and SQIVND (reference sequence). The length of the CDR3 is 16 residues. J gave up 5 bases and V 3 bases, and 10 bases lay outside the gene matches. The CDR3 loop reads CASSIGLREVVDTQYF. CDR3 nucleotide sequence: TGTGCCAGTAGTATTGGGTTGCGGGAGGTTGTAGATACGCAGTATTTT.

The chain employs TRBV10-2 and TRBJ2-5; 8 bases line up with TRBD2. V gave up 0 bases and J gave up 5 bases; unmatched junction bases: 11. Germline lookup yields CDR1 WSHSY and CDR2 SAAADI. The CDR3 is 17 amino acids. The CDR3 loop reads CASSESPATSGGETQYF. CDR3 nucleotide sequence: TGCGCCAGCAGTGAGTCCCCGGCCACTAGCGGCGGGGAGACCCAGTACTTC.

V is TRBV25-1 and J is TRBJ2-5, with D perhaps matching TRBD1 (5 bases). Trimming left V 5 bases short and J 5 bases short, with 12 bases between. The CDR3 contains 13 residues. Germline CDR1 reads MGHDK; CDR2 reads SYGVNS. CDR3 DNA sequence: TGTGCCAGCAGTCATGCAGGGTTGGAGACCCAGTACTTC. Translating it yields CASSHAGLETQYF.

This clone has just a few counts. The CDR3 nucleotides read TGTGCCAGCAGTCCGGGACTAGTATTCTACGAGCAGTACTTC. Amino acids: CASSPGLVFYEQYF. The chain has TRBV27 and TRBJ2-7; TRBD2 matches 8 bases. The J segment lost 3 bases and the V segment lost 5 bases, leaving 6 bases of the junction unmatched. Germline values: CDR1 MNHEY, CDR2 SMNVEV (reference sequence). The CDR3 consists of 14 residues.

This chain connects TRBV28 to TRBJ1-2; 8 positions match TRBD1. With V trimmed by 6 bases and J by 4 bases, 10 bases remained unmatched. The CDR3 has 15 amino acids. Looked up from germline, CDR1 is MDHEN and CDR2 is SYDVKM. In nucleotides, the CDR3 is TGTGCCAGCAGGCTACCGGGACAGGCAATCTATGGCTACACCTTC. It yields the protein CASRLPGQAIYGYTF.